Listed below are T cell receptor beta chains from one sample, sequenced in a study of T cells in Graves' hyperthyroidism and ophthalmopathy. Using its own MiXCR run on the multiplex PCR reads, TCRdb lists one record per CDR3 protein. The top ten clones hold over 7.5% of a sample with more than 600,000 distinct CDR3 sequences, less than 20% of them seen once. The sequencing input was blood. The source is a man aged 18 to 29 with Graves' hyperthyroidism. CDR3s include the opening cysteine and the closing phenylalanine or tryptophan. Fields, in order: clone size, J gene, D gene, V gene, CDR3 DNA, CDR3 protein. The D gene is left open where the match is weak. Size is stated for part of the rows, as once, few or many counts, or as a class when the clone is expanded.

few TRBJ2-7 - TRBV30 TGTGCCTGGAGCGATACCCCCGGGACCCAGACCTACGAGCAGTACTTC CAWSDTPGTQTYEQYF
many TRBJ2-1 TRBD2 TRBV20-1 TGCAGTGCTAGAGTAGCGGGGACCCCGAATGAGCAGTTCTTC CSARVAGTPNEQFF
many TRBJ2-2 - TRBV27 TGTGCCAGCAGTTTAGGAGGGGCACACACCGGGGAGCTGTTTTTT CASSLGGAHTGELFF
many TRBJ2-3 - TRBV24-1 TGTGCCACCAGTGAAGGCTCCACAGATACGCAGTATTTT CATSEGSTDTQYF
many TRBJ2-7 TRBD1 TRBV24-1 TGTGCCACCAGTGACCAGGGGGCGAATCCGTACGAGCAGTACTTC CATSDQGANPYEQYF
few TRBJ2-7 - TRBV7-9 TGTGCCAGCAGGTCGACAGGTGAGCAGTACTTC CASRSTGEQYF
- TRBJ2-7 - TRBV29-1 TGCAGCGTGGGGTTCACCTACGAGCAGTACTTC CSVGFTYEQYF
- TRBJ2-6 - TRBV12-3/TRBV12-4 TGTGCCAGCAGTTTGAAGGGACCCGTCCTGACTTTC CASSLKGPVLTF
- TRBJ2-7 - TRBV9 TGTGCCAGCAGCCTCGCAGAGGGGCGGGCTTACGAGCAGTACTTC CASSLAEGRAYEQYF
many TRBJ2-2 - TRBV2 TGTGCCAGCAGTGCAATCCGGGTGTTCACCGGGGAGCTGTTTTTT CASSAIRVFTGELFF
- TRBJ2-2 - TRBV7-9 TGTGCCCCCGAAGGAGGCGGCAGTTCGAACACCGGGGAGCTGTTTTTT CAPEGGGSSNTGELFF
many TRBJ2-7 - TRBV20-1 TGCAGTGCAAAAGAGGGGGGCCTAGACTCCTACGAGCAGTACTTC CSAKEGGLDSYEQYF
few TRBJ1-1 TRBD1 TRBV29-1 TGCAGCGTTGAAGGGGGGACAGGCCCAAGGTGGACTGAAGCTTTCTTT CSVEGGTGPRWTEAFF
- TRBJ2-7 TRBD1 TRBV10-3 TGTGCCATCAGTCCCGGACAGGGCGGGGAGCAGTACTTC CAISPGQGGEQYF
- TRBJ2-5 - TRBV29-1 TGCAGCGTCCGGCGGGGAGGGGGCACGGAGACCCAGTACTTC CSVRRGGGTETQYF
many TRBJ2-7 TRBD2 TRBV28 TGTGCCAGCAGTCCCCCACCCTTTTCTAGCGGGTCCTACGAGCAGTACTTC CASSPPPFSSGSYEQYF
few TRBJ2-3 - TRBV6-1 TGTGCCAGCAGTGAAGCGACCCCCCGCGGTACGCAGTATTTT CASSEATPRGTQYF
- TRBJ2-7 - TRBV9 TGTGCCAACAGTCCCTCGGTGGGTTCCTACGAGCAGTACTTC CANSPSVGSYEQYF
many TRBJ1-2 TRBD1 TRBV7-2 TGTGCCAGCAGCCCCCTCGACAGGGACGACTATGGCTACACCTTC CASSPLDRDDYGYTF
many TRBJ2-3 - TRBV5-1 TGCGCCAGCAGCTTGGGAAACGGAGGGGGGCCGACAGATACGCAGTATTTT CASSLGNGGGPTDTQYF
many TRBJ2-1 - TRBV5-1 TGCGCCAGTGGTGGAGGGACCTACAATGAGCAGTTCTTC CASGGGTYNEQFF
- TRBJ2-5 - TRBV2 TGTGCCAGCGCCTCCCGGGGGACCTCGTGGAAGACCCAGTACTTC CASASRGTSWKTQYF
few TRBJ2-2 - TRBV27 TGTGCCAGCGGGACCCGGGAGTTGGGCACCGGGGAGCTGTTTTTT CASGTRELGTGELFF
many TRBJ2-7 TRBD1 TRBV6-1 TGTGCCAGCAGTCCTACAGGGGGAGAAACCTACGAGCAGTACTTC CASSPTGGETYEQYF
- TRBJ2-3 TRBD2 TRBV6-2/TRBV6-3 TGTGCCAGCAGTACCCTAGCGGGAGGCTATGCAGATACGCAGTATTTT CASSTLAGGYADTQYF
few TRBJ2-7 - TRBV7-2 TGTGCCAGCAGCTTAGTTTGGGATATGAAAGGTGCCTACGAGCAGTACTTC CASSLVWDMKGAYEQYF
few TRBJ2-1 TRBD2 TRBV19 TGTGCCAGTAGTGTCCGGAAAGGGCTAGCGGTTTACAATGAGCAGTTCTTC CASSVRKGLAVYNEQFF
- TRBJ1-2 TRBD1 TRBV14 TGTGCCAGCAGCGCAGCGGACAGGGAATATGGCTACACCTTC CASSAADREYGYTF